This TCR beta chain was sequenced in a study of blood T cell repertoires in COVID-19. Study background: T cells, B-cell-depleted T cells, or PBMCs supplied cDNA or gDNA.

This clone appeared a few times. The length of the CDR3 is 16 residues. Per germline, CDR1 MDHEN and CDR2 SYDVKM. Deletions cut 6 bases from V and 4 bases from J, with 21 bases between. The repertoire was sequenced with immunoSEQ multiplex PCR; TCRdb's copy has only in-frame clones and lacks some. The data show over 200,000 clones, with 65% to 85% seen just once and about 5.7% held by the top ten. Input material: peripheral blood. The TCR comes from a man older than 75 with acute or convalescent COVID-19. The rearrangement joins TRBV28 to TRBJ1-1, with D unclear. The CDR3 protein is CASSFFTGVASTEAFF. The DNA for the CDR3 is TGTGCCAGCAGCTTTTTTACCGGGGTGGCGAGCACTGAAGCTTTCTTT.